Following are 29 T cell receptor beta chains from one sample sequenced in a study of T cell repertoires in cytomegalovirus infection. Each CDR3 protein gets one entry after TCRdb re-called the reads with MiXCR. The sample gives around 300,000 distinct CDR3 sequences, approximately 22% of which show up once; roughly a fifth is in the top ten. These receptors' antigens are unknown. The material was cultured PBMCs, obtained from culture after CMV antigen stimulation. The receptor set was obtained from a human donor in good health (CMV status not recorded). Some clones in this sample may be carry-over from other donors' samples.

This clonotype appeared once. The V and J genes are TRBV27 and TRBJ2-5; 10 bases match TRBD2. Trimming cost V 6 bases and J 4 bases; bases outside gene matches: 8. Germline CDR1 is MNHEY and CDR2 is SMNVEV (reference sequence). This CDR3 has 15 residues. The CDR3 bases are TGTGCCAGCAGCCTAGCGGGAGTATCTGGAGAGACCCAGTACTTC. Protein product: CASSLAGVSGETQYF.

The chain has TRBV27 and TRBJ1-1, with a possible D match to TRBD1 (5 bases). The germline V gene encodes CDR1 MNHEY and CDR2 SMNVEV (reference sequence). V was pared by 3 bases and J by 5 bases, with 16 bases between. The CDR3 contains 15 residues. The CDR3 is CASSFSPGRGTEAFF. The CDR3 bases are TGTGCCAGCAGTTTTTCTCCAGGGCGAGGGACTGAAGCTTTCTTT.

This clonotype was detected ten times or more. The chain couples TRBV19 to TRBJ2-1; 7 positions agree with TRBD1. CDR1 is LNHDA, CDR2 SQIVND, per germline (reference sequence). V lost 5 bases to trimming and J lost 7 bases; unmatched junction nucleotides: 17. CDR3 length equals 17 residues. CDR3 nucleotides: TGTGCCAGTAGTCAACAGGGGTCGGCACGGGCGAGGAATGAGCAGTTCTTC. Encoded protein: CASSQQGSARARNEQFF.

Ten or more counts support this clonotype. The J gene is TRBJ2-1, the V gene TRBV7-2, with 9 bases matching TRBD2. V shed 1 base, J shed 9 bases, and the junction held 10 bases outside the gene matches. This CDR3 is built from 16 residues. In germline, CDR1 is SGHTA, CDR2 FQGNSA. The CDR3 sequence is CASSLGGSGSSGEQFF. The CDR3 nucleotides are TGTGCCAGCAGCTTAGGGGGTAGCGGGAGCAGTGGTGAGCAGTTCTTC.

This clonotype was observed a handful of times. The chain has TRBV24-1 and TRBJ2-2, with 10 bases lining up with TRBD1. Germline-derived CDR1 and CDR2 are KGHDR and SFDVKD. This CDR3 comprises 18 residues. J gave up 3 bases and V 3 bases, and 9 bases lay outside the gene matches. The CDR3 nucleotides read TGTGCCACCAGTGATCAATTTGACAGGGGGCAGGACACCGGGGAGCTGTTTTTT. Translating it yields CATSDQFDRGQDTGELFF.

The chain combines TRBV6-6 with TRBJ2-5; maybe TRBD1 (5 bases). This CDR3 has 14 residues. Germline CDR1 and CDR2: MNHNY and SVGAGI (reference sequence). The V end lost 7 bases, the J end lost 6 bases, and 18 bases lay between the germline ends. CDR3 loop: CASNKDIEYKTQYF. The CDR3 DNA reads as TGTGCCAGCAACAAGGACATTGAGTATAAGACCCAGTACTTC.

The chain employs TRBV30 and TRBJ1-1; TRBD1 is a possible D gene (6 bases). V was trimmed by 5 bases and J by 4 bases, leaving 11 bases between them. This CDR3 contains 12 residues. The germline V gene encodes CDR1 GTSNPN and CDR2 SVGIG (reference sequence). DNA for the CDR3: TGTGCCTGGCGCGGGACACCCACTGAAGCTTTCTTT. Amino acids: CAWRGTPTEAFF.

The chain is built from TRBV3-1 and TRBJ1-4; D unclear. Germline V gene sequence: CDR1 LGHDT, CDR2 YNNKEL (reference sequence). The CDR3 is made up of 16 amino acids. V gave up 0 bases and J gave up 0 bases, with 8 bases separating them. The CDR3 reads CASSQDSPATNEKLFF. CDR3 sequence (DNA): TGTGCCAGCAGCCAAGATAGTCCTGCAACTAATGAAAAACTGTTTTTT.

This chain joins TRBV5-1 and TRBJ1-2, with no clear D. The CDR3 extends over 17 amino acids. V was pared by 1 base and J by 2 bases, with 18 bases between. Per the germline V gene, CDR1 is SGHRS and CDR2 is YFSETQ. CDR3 in amino acids: CASSLFSLIPSNYGYTF. CDR3 in DNA: TGCGCCAGCAGCTTGTTCAGCCTAATACCTTCGAACTATGGCTACACCTTC. The full variable domain, with the rest looked up from reference TRBV5-1 and TRBJ1-2, is KAGVTQTPRYLIKTRGQQVTLSCSPISGHRSVSWYQQTPGQGLQFLFEYFSETQRNKGNFPGRFSGRQFSNSRSEMNVSTLELGDSALYLCASSLFSLIPSNYGYTFGSGTRLTVV.

The genes are TRBV19 and TRBJ2-2; TRBD1 or TRBD2 may be the D gene (6 bases each). CDR1 LNHDA and CDR2 SQIVND come from the germline V gene (reference sequence). The CDR3 loop spans 16 amino acids. The V gene lost 5 bases and the J gene lost 8 bases, with 21 bases spanning the gap. CDR3 protein: CASSLRAGQVKGELFF. CDR3 nucleotide sequence: TGTGCCAGTAGTCTTCGCGCGGGACAAGTTAAAGGGGAGCTGTTTTTT.

This clonotype was detected a few times. This chain joins TRBV27 and TRBJ2-2; tentatively, D is TRBD1 (6 bases). The CDR3 contains 15 residues. Per germline, CDR1 MNHEY and CDR2 SMNVEV (reference sequence). The ends were cut back, 5 bases at V and 1 base at J, with 11 bases in the middle. The CDR3 loop reads CASSLLQGNTGELFF. In DNA, the CDR3 is TGTGCCAGCAGTCTATTACAGGGGAACACCGGGGAGCTGTTTTTT.

This chain uses TRBV6-2 or TRBV6-3 with TRBJ2-4, with TRBD1 matching over 8 bases. Per the germline V gene, CDR1 is MNHEY and CDR2 is SVGEGT. After removal of 5 bases from V and 8 bases from J, the junction contained 8 bases not matched to a gene. This CDR3 has 14 residues. The DNA of the CDR3 is TGTGCCAGCAGTGCCGGACAGGGTAGGGACATTCAGTACTTC. Encoded protein: CASSAGQGRDIQYF.

The chain is built from TRBV6-8 and TRBJ2-1; TRBD2 matches at 12 bases. CDR3 length equals 16 residues. Germline-derived CDR1 and CDR2 are MNHGY and SAAAGT. V dropped 6 bases and J dropped 1; count of bases not matched to a gene: 4. Written as DNA, the CDR3 is TGTGCCAGCAGGCGACTAGCGGGAGAGTCCTACAATGAGCAGTTCTTC. Translation gives CASRRLAGESYNEQFF.

This chain uses TRBV19 with TRBJ2-5; 12 nucleotides match TRBD2. Germline trimming cut 7 bases from V and 4 bases from J; bases unmatched to any gene: 7. The CDR3 loop spans 15 amino acids. Germline CDR1 LNHDA, CDR2 SQIVND (reference sequence). CDR3 loop: CASTLTSGSLETQYF. In DNA form, the CDR3 reads TGTGCCAGTACTCTGACTAGCGGGAGTTTAGAGACCCAGTACTTC.

The chain uses TRBV5-1 and TRBJ2-7; 7 bases are shared with TRBD1. The length of the CDR3 is 15 residues. V was clipped by 4 bases and J by 5 bases; unmatched bases: 12. Germline V lookup: CDR1 SGHRS, CDR2 YFSETQ. CDR3 bases: TGCGCCAGCAGCGCAACCGGGACAGCCCCCGACGAGCAGTACTTC. It translates to CASSATGTAPDEQYF.

Ten or more counts support this clonotype. J is TRBJ2-1 and V is TRBV7-2, with TRBD2 matching over 9 bases. With 5 bases clipped from V and 2 bases from J, the junction kept 7 bases outside the gene matches. Per the germline V gene, CDR1 is SGHTA and CDR2 is FQGNSA. The CDR3 contains 16 residues. The CDR3 bases are TGTGCCAGCAGCCCGCCGGGACTAGCCACCTACAATGAGCAGTTCTTC. This codes for CASSPPGLATYNEQFF.

Only a few counts were recorded for this clonotype. This chain connects TRBV7-7 to TRBJ2-7, with 7 bases aligning to TRBD2. CDR1 and CDR2 from the germline V gene are SSHAT and FNYEAQ (reference sequence). The CDR3 runs to 14 residues. CDR3: CASSLAGGSREQYV. In DNA form, the CDR3 reads TGTGCTAGCAGCTTAGCTGGCGGGAGTCGCGAGCAGTACGTC.

This clonotype was detected ten times or more. This chain joins TRBV7-9 and TRBJ2-5; TRBD1 agrees at 7 bases. The germline CDR1 and CDR2 sequences are SEHNR and FQNEAQ (reference sequence). Trimming took 3 bases from V and 2 from J; bases not matched to a gene: 3. The CDR3 is 14 amino acids. The CDR3 protein is CASSFGRGQETQYF. The CDR3 DNA sequence: TGTGCCAGCAGCTTCGGCAGGGGGCAAGAGACCCAGTACTTC.

This chain links TRBV19 with TRBJ2-5; 11 bases line up with TRBD2. Trimming removed 4 bases from V and 2 bases from J; junction bases left unmatched: 3. CDR1 is LNHDA, CDR2 SQIVND, per germline (reference sequence). CDR3 length: 15 amino acids. Written as DNA, the CDR3 is TGTGCCAGTAGTACCGGGACTAGCGGTCAAGAGACCCAGTACTTC. Translated: CASSTGTSGQETQYF.

This clonotype was seen repeatedly, ten times or more. The chain combines TRBV11-2 with TRBJ2-1; TRBD2 might be the D (5 bases). The CDR3 length is 15 residues. The V and J ends lost 3 bases and 0 bases respectively, with 9 bases between them. CDR1 is SGHAT and CDR2 is FQNNGV in the germline V gene. CDR3 amino acids: CASSFLATSYNEQFF. The CDR3 nucleotides are TGTGCCAGCAGCTTTCTAGCCACCTCCTACAATGAGCAGTTCTTC.

This clonotype was observed a handful of times. The V gene is TRBV24-1, the J gene TRBJ2-7; D gene unclear. Germline CDR1 and CDR2: KGHDR and SFDVKD. The CDR3 extends over 12 amino acids. Trimming shortened V by 1 base and J by 6 bases, and 6 bases separated the two germline ends. This CDR3 reads CATSDFGSEQYF. DNA of the CDR3: TGTGCCACCAGTGATTTCGGAAGCGAGCAGTACTTC.

The J gene is TRBJ2-2, the V gene TRBV28; 7 nucleotides line up with TRBD2. Germline V gene sequence: CDR1 MDHEN, CDR2 SYDVKM. Germline trimming cut 3 bases from V and 2 bases from J; bases unmatched to any gene: 15. The CDR3 has 19 amino acids. The CDR3 loop is CASSLGLSEVRGNTGELFF. The CDR3 coding sequence is TGTGCCAGCAGTTTGGGACTATCGGAAGTCAGAGGCAACACCGGGGAGCTGTTTTTT. Full variable domain (rest looked up from reference TRBV28 and TRBJ2-2): DVKVTQSSRYLVKRTGEKVFLECVQDMDHENMFWYRQDPGLGLRLIYFSYDVKMKEKGDIPEGYSVSREKKERFSLILESASTNQTSMYLCASSLGLSEVRGNTGELFFGEGSRLTVL.

The gene calls are TRBV25-1 and TRBJ1-3, with no clear D. V lost 2 bases and J 4 bases, leaving 15 bases between the germline ends. The CDR3 has 16 residues. Germline CDR1 and CDR2: MGHDK and SYGVNS. The CDR3 DNA reads as TGTGCCAGCAGTGAAGGAACTCCGCTTAAGGGAAACACCATATATTTT. Protein product: CASSEGTPLKGNTIYF.

V usage is TRBV20-1 and J usage is TRBJ2-3; 10 nucleotides agree with TRBD2. The CDR3 has 14 amino acids. Germline CDR1 and CDR2: DFQATT and SNEGSKA (reference sequence). J lost 5 bases, V lost 5 bases, and 7 bases had no gene match. The DNA of the CDR3 is TGCAGTGCTCCTCTAGCGGGGGAGGGAGATACGCAGTATTTT. Protein sequence: CSAPLAGEGDTQYF.

This clonotype was seen a few times. The CDR3 sequence: CATRGGYGYTF. Written as DNA, the CDR3 is TGTGCTACGCGTGGGGGATACGGCTACACCTTC. The chain is built from TRBV7-9 and TRBJ1-2; a weak D match, TRBD1 (5 bases). Germline V lookup: CDR1 SEHNR, CDR2 FQNEAQ (reference sequence). This CDR3 has 11 residues. Combining the CDR3 with reference TRBV7-9 and TRBJ1-2 gives the whole variable domain DTGVSQNPRHKITKRGQNVTFRCDPISEHNRLYWYRQTLGQGPEFLTYFQNEAQLEKSRLLSDRFSAERPKGSFSTLEIQRTEQGDSAMYLCATRGGYGYTFGSGTRLTVV.

This clonotype was recorded a few times. The V and J genes are TRBV27 and TRBJ2-1; D is perhaps TRBD2 (5 bases). The germline V gene encodes CDR1 MNHEY and CDR2 SMNVEV (reference sequence). The CDR3 is made up of 16 amino acids. Trimming pared 2 bases from V and 5 bases from J, leaving 16 bases between. CDR3 amino acids: CASSLTIGSPDNEQFF. CDR3 DNA sequence: TGTGCCAGCAGTTTAACTATAGGGAGCCCGGACAATGAGCAGTTCTTC.

The J gene is TRBJ1-2, the V gene TRBV24-1; D might be TRBD1 (5 bases). Trimming stripped 2 bases from V and 7 bases from J, with 10 bases between. The CDR3 contains 13 residues. CDR1 and CDR2 from the germline V gene are KGHDR and SFDVKD. For the CDR3, the DNA is TGTGCCACCAGTGATTACCGGGACTCTGGCTACACCTTC. Translating gives CATSDYRDSGYTF.

The sample holds many counts of this clonotype. This chain connects TRBV7-2 to TRBJ2-2; 11 nucleotides match TRBD1. V was pared by 2 bases and J by 4 bases, with 6 bases of the junction left unmatched. The CDR3 is made up of 17 amino acids. The germline gives CDR1 SGHTA, CDR2 FQGNSA. The CDR3 sequence is CASSLMGTGGVTGELFF. As DNA, the CDR3 is TGTGCCAGCAGCTTAATGGGGACAGGGGGAGTCACCGGGGAGCTGTTTTTT. Variable domain in full (rest from reference TRBV7-2 and TRBJ2-2): GAGVSQSPSNKVTEKGKDVELRCDPISGHTALYWYRQSLGQGLEFLIYFQGNSAPDKSGLPSDRFSAERTGGSVSTLTIQRTQQEDSAVYLCASSLMGTGGVTGELFFGEGSRLTVL.

This clonotype showed up just a few times. V gene TRBV28 combines with J gene TRBJ1-3; D may be TRBD1 (5 bases). Germline V lookup: CDR1 MDHEN, CDR2 SYDVKM. The CDR3 totals 16 residues. V was clipped by 9 bases and J by 0 bases, with 18 bases between them. CDR3: CASSRRGPYSGNTIYF. The CDR3 DNA follows: TGTGCCAGTAGTCGGAGGGGACCCTACTCTGGAAACACCATATATTTT.